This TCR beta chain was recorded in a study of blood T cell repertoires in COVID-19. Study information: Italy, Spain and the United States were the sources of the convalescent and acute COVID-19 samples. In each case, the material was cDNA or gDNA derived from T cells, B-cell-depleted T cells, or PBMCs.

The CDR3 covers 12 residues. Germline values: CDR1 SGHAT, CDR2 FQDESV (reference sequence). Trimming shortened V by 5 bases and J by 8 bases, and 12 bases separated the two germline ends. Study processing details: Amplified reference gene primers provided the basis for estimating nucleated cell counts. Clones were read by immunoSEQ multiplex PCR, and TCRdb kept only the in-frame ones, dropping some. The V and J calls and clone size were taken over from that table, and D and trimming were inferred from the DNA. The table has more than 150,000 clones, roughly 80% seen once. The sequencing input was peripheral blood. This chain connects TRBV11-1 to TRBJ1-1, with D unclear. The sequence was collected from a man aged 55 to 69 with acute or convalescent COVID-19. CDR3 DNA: TGTGCCAGCAGCCCCCCTCGGGGAGAAGCTTTCTTT. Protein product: CASSPPRGEAFF.